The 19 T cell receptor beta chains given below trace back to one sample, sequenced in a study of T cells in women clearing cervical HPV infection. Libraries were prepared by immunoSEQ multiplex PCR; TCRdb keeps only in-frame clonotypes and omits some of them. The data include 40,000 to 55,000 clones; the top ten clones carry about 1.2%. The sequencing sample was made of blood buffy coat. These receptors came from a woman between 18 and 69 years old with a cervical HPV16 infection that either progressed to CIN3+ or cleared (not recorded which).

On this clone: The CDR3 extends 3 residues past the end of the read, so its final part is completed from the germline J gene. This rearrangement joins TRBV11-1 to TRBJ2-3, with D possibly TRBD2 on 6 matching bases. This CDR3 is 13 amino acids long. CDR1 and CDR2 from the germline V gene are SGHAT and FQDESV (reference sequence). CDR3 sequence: CASSAGMWQPQYF. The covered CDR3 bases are TGTGCCAGCAGCGCGGGAATGTGGCAGCCG.

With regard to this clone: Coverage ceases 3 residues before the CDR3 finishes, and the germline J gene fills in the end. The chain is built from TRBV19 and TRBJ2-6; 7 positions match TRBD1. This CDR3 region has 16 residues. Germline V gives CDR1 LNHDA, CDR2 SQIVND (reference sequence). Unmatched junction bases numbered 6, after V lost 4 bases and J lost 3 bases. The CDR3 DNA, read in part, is TGTGCCAGTAGTACCGACAGGGCTGGTGGGGCCAACGTC. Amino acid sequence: CASSTDRAGGANV. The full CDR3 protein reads CASSTDRAGGANVLTF.

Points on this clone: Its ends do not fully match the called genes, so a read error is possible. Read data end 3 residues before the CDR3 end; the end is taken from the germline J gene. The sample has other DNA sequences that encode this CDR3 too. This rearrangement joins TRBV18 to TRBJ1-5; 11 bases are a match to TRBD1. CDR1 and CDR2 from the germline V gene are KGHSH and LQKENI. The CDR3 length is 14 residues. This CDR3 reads CASSPGQGDQPQHF. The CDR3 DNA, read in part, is TGTGCTAGCTCTCCGGGACAGGGGGATCAGCCC.

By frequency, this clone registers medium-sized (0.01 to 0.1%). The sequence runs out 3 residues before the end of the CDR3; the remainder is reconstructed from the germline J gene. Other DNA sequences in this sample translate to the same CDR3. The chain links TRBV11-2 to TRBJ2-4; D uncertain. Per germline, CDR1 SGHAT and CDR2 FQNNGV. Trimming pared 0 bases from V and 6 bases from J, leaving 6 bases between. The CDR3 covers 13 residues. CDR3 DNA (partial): TGTGCCAGCAGCTTAGAGCCTAGAAACATT. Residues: CASSLEPRNI. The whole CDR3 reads CASSLEPRNIQYF.

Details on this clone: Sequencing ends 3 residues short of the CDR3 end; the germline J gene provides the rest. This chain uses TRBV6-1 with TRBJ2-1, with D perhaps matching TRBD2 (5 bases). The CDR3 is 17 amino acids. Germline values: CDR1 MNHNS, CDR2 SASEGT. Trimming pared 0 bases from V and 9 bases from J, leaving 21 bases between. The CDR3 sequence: CASSEASGWAPIPEQFF. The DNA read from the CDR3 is TGTGCCAGCAGTGAAGCGTCGGGGTGGGCCCCAATTCCTGAG.

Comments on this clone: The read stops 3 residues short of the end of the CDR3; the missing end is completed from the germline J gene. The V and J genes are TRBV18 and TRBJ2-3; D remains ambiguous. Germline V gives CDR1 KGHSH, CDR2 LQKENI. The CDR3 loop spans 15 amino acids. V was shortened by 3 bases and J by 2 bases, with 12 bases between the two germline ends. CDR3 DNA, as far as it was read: TGTGCCAGCTCACCGAGCAGCGCTAACACAGATACG. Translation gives CASSPSSANTDT. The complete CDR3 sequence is CASSPSSANTDTQYF.

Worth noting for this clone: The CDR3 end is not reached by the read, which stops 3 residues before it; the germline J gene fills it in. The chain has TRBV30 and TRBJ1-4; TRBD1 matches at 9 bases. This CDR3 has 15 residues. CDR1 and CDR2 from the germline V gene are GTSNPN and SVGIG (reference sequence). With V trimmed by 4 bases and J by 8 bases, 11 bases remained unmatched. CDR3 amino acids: CAWTDPGTGLEKLFF. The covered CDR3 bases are TGTGCCTGGACGGACCCCGGGACAGGGCTAGAAAAA. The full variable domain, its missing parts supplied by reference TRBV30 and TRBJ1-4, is SQTIHQWPATLVQPVGSPLSLECTVEGTSNPNLYWYRQAAGRGLQLLFYSVGIGQISSEVPQNLSASRPQDRQFILSSKKLLLSDSGFYLCAWTDPGTGLEKLFFGSGTQLSVL.

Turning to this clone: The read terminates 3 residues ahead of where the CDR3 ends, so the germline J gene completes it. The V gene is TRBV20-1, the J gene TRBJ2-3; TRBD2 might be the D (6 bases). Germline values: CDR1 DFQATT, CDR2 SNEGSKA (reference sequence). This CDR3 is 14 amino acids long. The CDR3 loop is CSALGGLGNQPQYF. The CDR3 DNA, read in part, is TGCAGTGCTCTCGGAGGGTTGGGCAATCAGCCG.

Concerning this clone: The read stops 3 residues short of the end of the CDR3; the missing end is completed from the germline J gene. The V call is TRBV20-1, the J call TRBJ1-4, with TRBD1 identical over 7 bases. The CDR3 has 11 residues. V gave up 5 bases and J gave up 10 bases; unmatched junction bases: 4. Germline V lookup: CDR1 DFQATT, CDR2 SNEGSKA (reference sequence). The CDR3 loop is CSARDSSKLFF. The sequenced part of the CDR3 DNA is TGCAGTGCTCGGGACAGCTCAAAA.

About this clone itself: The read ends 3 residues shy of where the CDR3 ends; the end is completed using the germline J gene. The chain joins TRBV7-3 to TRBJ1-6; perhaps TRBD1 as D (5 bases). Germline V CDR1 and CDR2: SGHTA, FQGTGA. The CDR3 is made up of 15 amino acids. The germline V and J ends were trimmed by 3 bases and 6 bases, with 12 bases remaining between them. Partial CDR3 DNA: TGTGCCAGCAGCTTTTCAGGGCTTCTTAATTCACCC. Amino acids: CASSFSGLLNSP. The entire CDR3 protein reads CASSFSGLLNSPLHF. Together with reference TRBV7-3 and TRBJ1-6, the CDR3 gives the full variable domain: GAGVSQTPSNKVTEKGKYVELRCDPISGHTALYWYRQSLGQGPEFLIYFQGTGAADDSGLPNDRFFAVRPEGSVSTLKIQRTERGDSAVYLCASSFSGLLNSPLHFGNGTRLTVT.

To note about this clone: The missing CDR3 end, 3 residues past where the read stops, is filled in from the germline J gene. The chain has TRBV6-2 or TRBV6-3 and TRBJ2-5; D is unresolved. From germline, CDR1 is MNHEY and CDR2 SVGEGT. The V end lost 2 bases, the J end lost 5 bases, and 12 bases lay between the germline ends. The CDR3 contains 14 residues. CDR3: CASSYQNWAETQYF. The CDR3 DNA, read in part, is TGTGCCAGCAGTTACCAGAATTGGGCGGAGACC.

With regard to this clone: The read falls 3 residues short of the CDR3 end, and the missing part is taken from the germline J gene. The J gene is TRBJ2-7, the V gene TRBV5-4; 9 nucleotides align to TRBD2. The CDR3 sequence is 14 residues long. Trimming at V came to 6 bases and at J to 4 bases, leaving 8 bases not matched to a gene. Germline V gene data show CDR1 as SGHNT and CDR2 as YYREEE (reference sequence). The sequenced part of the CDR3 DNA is TGTGCCAGCAAAGCGGGAGGTTCAGGATACGAG. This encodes CASKAGGSGYE. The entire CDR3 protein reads CASKAGGSGYEQYF.

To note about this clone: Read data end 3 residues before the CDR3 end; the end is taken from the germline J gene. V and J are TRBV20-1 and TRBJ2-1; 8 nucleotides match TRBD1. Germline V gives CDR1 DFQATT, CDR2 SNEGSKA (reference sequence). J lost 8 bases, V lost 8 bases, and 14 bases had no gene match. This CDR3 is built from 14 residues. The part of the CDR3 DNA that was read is TGCAGTACCAATCGCGGACAGGGTTGGGATGAG. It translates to CSTNRGQGWDE. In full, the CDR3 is CSTNRGQGWDEQFF.

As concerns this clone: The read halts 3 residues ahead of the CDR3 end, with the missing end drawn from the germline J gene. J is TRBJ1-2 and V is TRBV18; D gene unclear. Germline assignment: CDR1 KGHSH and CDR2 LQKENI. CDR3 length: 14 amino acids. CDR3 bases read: TGTGCCAGCTCACCACCAGGGTCACTCTACGAC. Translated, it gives CASSPPGSLYD. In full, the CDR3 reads CASSPPGSLYDYTF.

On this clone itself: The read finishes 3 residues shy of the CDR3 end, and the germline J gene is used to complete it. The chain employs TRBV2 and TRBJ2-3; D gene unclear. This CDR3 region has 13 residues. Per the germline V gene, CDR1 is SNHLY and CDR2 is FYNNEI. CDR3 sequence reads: CASSGHLQETQYF. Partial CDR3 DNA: TGTGCCAGCAGTGGACACCTCCAAGAGACG.

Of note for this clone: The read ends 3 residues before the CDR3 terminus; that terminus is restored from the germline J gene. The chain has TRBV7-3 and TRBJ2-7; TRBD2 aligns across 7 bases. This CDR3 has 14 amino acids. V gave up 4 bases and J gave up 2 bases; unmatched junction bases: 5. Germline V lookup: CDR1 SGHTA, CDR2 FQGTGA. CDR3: CASSSQAGPYEQYF. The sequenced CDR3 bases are TGTGCCAGCAGCTCCCAAGCGGGACCCTACGAG.

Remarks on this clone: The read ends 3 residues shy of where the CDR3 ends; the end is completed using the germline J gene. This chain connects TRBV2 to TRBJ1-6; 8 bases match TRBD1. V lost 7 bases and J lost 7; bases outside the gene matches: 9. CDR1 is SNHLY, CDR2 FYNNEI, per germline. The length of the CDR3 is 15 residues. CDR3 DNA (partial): TGTGCCAGCACCACAGGACAGGGAGGCAATTCACCC. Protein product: CASTTGQGGNSP. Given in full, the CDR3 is CASTTGQGGNSPLHF.

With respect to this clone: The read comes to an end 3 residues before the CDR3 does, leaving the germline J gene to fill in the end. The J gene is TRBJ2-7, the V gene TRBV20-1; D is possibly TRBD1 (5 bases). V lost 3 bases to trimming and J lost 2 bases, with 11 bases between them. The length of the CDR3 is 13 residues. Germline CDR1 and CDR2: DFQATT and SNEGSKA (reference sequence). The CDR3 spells CSARRQLTYEQYF. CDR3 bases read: TGCAGTGCTAGGCGACAGTTAACCTACGAG.

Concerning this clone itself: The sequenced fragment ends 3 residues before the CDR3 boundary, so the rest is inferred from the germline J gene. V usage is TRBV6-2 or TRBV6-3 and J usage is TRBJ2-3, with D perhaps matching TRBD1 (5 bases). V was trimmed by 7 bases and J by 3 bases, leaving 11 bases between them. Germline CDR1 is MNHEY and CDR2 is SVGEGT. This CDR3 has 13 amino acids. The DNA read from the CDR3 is TGTGCCAGCAATGACAGAACTACAGATACG. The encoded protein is CASNDRTTDT. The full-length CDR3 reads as CASNDRTTDTQYF.